This TCR beta chain was identified in a study of T cells after yellow fever vaccination. Study-wide background: Preparation of fractions with low cell numbers was performed using SMART-Seq v4 Ultra Low Input. Points from the study as a whole: Some clonotypes, a small share, were shared between CD4 and CD8 compartments.

Template switching by 5'RACE produced TCR cDNA, adding a universal primer site and UMIs. TCRdb reprocessed the 5' RACE reads with MiXCR, giving one entry per CDR3 protein. The sample has around 600,000 distinct CDR3 sequences, roughly an eighth seen once. Ten or more counts support this clonotype. Its target is not known. Germline trimming cut 6 bases from V and 6 bases from J; bases unmatched to any gene: 10. The CDR3 contains 14 residues. Germline V gene sequence: CDR1 MNHEY, CDR2 SVGAGI. Sequencing was performed on PBMCs, taken on the day of the yellow fever booster vaccination. V usage is TRBV6-5 and J usage is TRBJ2-5, with 7 bases identical to TRBD1. This clonotype originated in a man aged 25-40 years who received the YFV17D yellow fever vaccine. As DNA, the CDR3 is TGTGCCAGCAGCCACGACAGGGTGCCCAAGACCCAGTACTTC. It codes for CASSHDRVPKTQYF.